Described below is a single T cell receptor (beta chain) sequence and its context. MiXCR was run by TCRdb on the reads, yielding one entry per CDR3 protein. Counted here are roughly 320,000 distinct CDR3 sequences, more than 8% occurring once; the ten biggest clones make up 4.3%. The sample is drawn from a study of T cell repertoires in cytomegalovirus infection. This clonotype was obtained from a human donor in good health (CMV status not recorded). Some clones in this sample may be carry-over from other donors' samples. Material: PBMCs.

The CDR3 loop reads CASSVDRVYGYTF. DNA for the CDR3: TGTGCCAGCAGCGTGGACAGGGTATATGGCTACACCTTC. The gene calls are TRBV7-2 and TRBJ1-2, with TRBD1 matching over 8 bases. The ends lost 5 bases at V and 5 bases at J; junction bases unmatched: 4. CDR1 SGHTA and CDR2 FQGNSA come from the germline V gene. This CDR3 spans 13 amino acids.